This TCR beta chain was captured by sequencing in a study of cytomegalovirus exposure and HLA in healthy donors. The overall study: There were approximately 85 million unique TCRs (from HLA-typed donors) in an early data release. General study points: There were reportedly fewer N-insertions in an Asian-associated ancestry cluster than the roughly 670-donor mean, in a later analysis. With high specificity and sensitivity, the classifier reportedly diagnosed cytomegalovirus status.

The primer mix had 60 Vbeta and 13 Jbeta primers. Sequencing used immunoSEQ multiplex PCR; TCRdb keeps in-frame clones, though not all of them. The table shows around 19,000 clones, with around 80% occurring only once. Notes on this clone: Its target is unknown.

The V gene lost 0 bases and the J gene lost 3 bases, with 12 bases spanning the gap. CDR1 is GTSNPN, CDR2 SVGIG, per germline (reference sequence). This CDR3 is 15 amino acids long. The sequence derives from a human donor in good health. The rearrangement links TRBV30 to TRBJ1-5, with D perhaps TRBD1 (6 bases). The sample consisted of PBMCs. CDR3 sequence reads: CAWSVQTGPNQPQHF. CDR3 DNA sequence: TGTGCCTGGAGTGTACAAACAGGGCCCAATCAGCCCCAGCATTTT.